This T cell receptor beta chain was identified in a study of control samples from healthy donors and cancer patients. TCRdb keeps only in-frame clones here, not all; method: immunoSEQ multiplex PCR. The sample records 150,000 to 200,000 clones, over 85% being singletons. CDR1 and CDR2 from the germline V gene are LNHDA and SQIVND (reference sequence). The V gene end was trimmed by 6 bases and the J gene end by 5 bases; junction bases not matched to a gene: 6. The CDR3 covers 15 residues. Material: blood. The clonotype originates from a woman in her forties in good health. The V gene is TRBV19, the J gene TRBJ1-4, with 10 nucleotides matching TRBD1. The CDR3 is CASRPPGQGNEKLFF. The CDR3 DNA sequence: TGTGCCAGTAGGCCCCCGGGACAGGGGAATGAAAAACTGTTTTTT.